This is a list of T cell receptor beta chains from one sample in a study of blood T cell repertoires in COVID-19. The method was immunoSEQ multiplex PCR; TCRdb's version includes in-frame clones alone and lacks a portion of them. The table includes roughly 120,000 clones, roughly 90% detected once. The sample comprised peripheral blood. The receptors here all came from a man in his sixties or seventies who had recovered from COVID-19. Both conserved end residues are part of each CDR3. D genes are given only for firm matches.

D gene: TRBD1
V gene: TRBV6-1
CDR3 protein: CASSDGTAPVYEQYF

D gene: .
V gene: TRBV6-5
CDR3 protein: CASSSTRGEAFF

D gene: .
V gene: TRBV6-2/TRBV6-3
CDR3 protein: CASSYSSYNEQFF

D gene: .
V gene: TRBV6-6
CDR3 protein: CASSTLLTDNYGYTF

D gene: .
V gene: TRBV7-2
CDR3 protein: CASSLGPGDEQYF

D gene: .
V gene: TRBV19
CDR3 protein: CASSPTTGRRNQPQHF

D gene: .
V gene: TRBV29-1
CDR3 protein: CSVEKLGTGSTDTQYF

D gene: .
V gene: TRBV5-1
CDR3 protein: CASSPARDTQYF

D gene: .
V gene: TRBV27
CDR3 protein: CASRFPPSGEQYF

D gene: TRBD1
V gene: TRBV7-9
CDR3 protein: CASSLEGAKGEKLFF

D gene: .
V gene: TRBV29-1
CDR3 protein: CSGRTAREAFF

D gene: TRBD2
V gene: TRBV5-1
CDR3 protein: CASSPGTSGTRTGELFF

D gene: TRBD2
V gene: TRBV5-4
CDR3 protein: CASSPQRGGKQYF

D gene: TRBD1
V gene: TRBV27
CDR3 protein: CASSLSNRGFDYNEQFF

D gene: .
V gene: TRBV28
CDR3 protein: CASSRGVNQPQHF

D gene: .
V gene: TRBV5-1
CDR3 protein: CASSLGGYGTDTQYF

D gene: .
V gene: TRBV5-8
CDR3 protein: CASSPGQILETQYF

D gene: .
V gene: TRBV3-1/TRBV3-2
CDR3 protein: CASSHSSGNTIYF

D gene: .
V gene: TRBV30
CDR3 protein: CAWSVNRNQPQHF

D gene: .
V gene: TRBV11-2
CDR3 protein: CASRLETGYGYTF

D gene: .
V gene: TRBV7-9
CDR3 protein: CASSPPRGRRYEQFF

D gene: .
V gene: TRBV18
CDR3 protein: CASSPRGSNQPQHF

D gene: TRBD2
V gene: TRBV7-9
CDR3 protein: CASSFYPGLAGAGELFF

D gene: TRBD1
V gene: TRBV2
CDR3 protein: CASSDRDRGLGTEAFF

D gene: .
V gene: TRBV7-3
CDR3 protein: CASSQIAIQHSEAFF

D gene: TRBD2
V gene: TRBV11-2
CDR3 protein: CASNPSGGQGEQFF

D gene: .
V gene: TRBV6-5
CDR3 protein: CASSYVEREGFGYTF

D gene: .
V gene: TRBV5-1
CDR3 protein: CASSSSSGLGNTEAFF

D gene: .
V gene: TRBV21-1
CDR3 protein: CASSNGQGRGHCHPGELFF

D gene: .
V gene: TRBV7-9
CDR3 protein: CASSPRKVNTEAFF

D gene: TRBD2
V gene: TRBV7-6
CDR3 protein: CASWGLAGGDTGELFF

D gene: .
V gene: TRBV5-6
CDR3 protein: CASSLDWTTVNTGELFF

D gene: .
V gene: TRBV2
CDR3 protein: CASNPVHEQYF

D gene: .
V gene: TRBV5-1
CDR3 protein: CASSLAGTAGVDTIYF

D gene: .
V gene: TRBV11-3
CDR3 protein: CASSLGATGELFF

D gene: .
V gene: TRBV3-1/TRBV3-2
CDR3 protein: CASSQDLYGGVYNEQFF

D gene: .
V gene: TRBV5-1
CDR3 protein: CASSPLANTGELFF

D gene: TRBD2
V gene: TRBV28
CDR3 protein: CASRRSGGTDTQYF

D gene: TRBD1
V gene: TRBV19
CDR3 protein: CASSIVDRGTGELFF

D gene: TRBD1
V gene: TRBV11-2
CDR3 protein: CASSAGQPNTEAFF

D gene: TRBD1
V gene: TRBV4-3
CDR3 protein: CASSQVRQGVGGYTF

D gene: .
V gene: TRBV11-3
CDR3 protein: CASSSRDPGELFF

D gene: .
V gene: TRBV5-1
CDR3 protein: CASSPDSFSNQPQHF

D gene: TRBD1
V gene: TRBV6-6
CDR3 protein: CASRQGAGDRAFF

D gene: .
V gene: TRBV12-3/TRBV12-4
CDR3 protein: CASALRHTQYF

D gene: .
V gene: TRBV4-3
CDR3 protein: CASSQEAGLADTQYF

D gene: TRBD2
V gene: TRBV19
CDR3 protein: CASSPTSGFRFF

D gene: TRBD1
V gene: TRBV9
CDR3 protein: CASSGYRGARDNEQFF

D gene: TRBD2
V gene: TRBV5-6
CDR3 protein: CASSLLRTSGRYEQYF

D gene: .
V gene: TRBV6-5
CDR3 protein: CASKLTGHGQETQYF

D gene: TRBD1
V gene: TRBV30
CDR3 protein: CAWDRGLTDGNSPLHF